These 2 T cell receptor beta chains were sequenced from one sample in a study of T-cell reconstitution after alpha-beta-depleted transplantation in children. As it was prepared, the TCRbeta library received unique molecular identifiers. In TCRdb, the PCR reads were re-called with MiXCR into one record per CDR3 protein. The repertoire holds about 270,000 distinct CDR3 sequences, with approximately 9.8% as singletons. The sample was PBMCs from the stem cell graft donor, taken from the stem cell graft. These receptors originate from a human donor who donated a stem cell graft to a child with SCID.

This clonotype was seen ten or more times. This chain uses TRBV20-1 with TRBJ2-4; no reliable D call. The CDR3 spans 13 residues. Germline values: CDR1 DFQATT, CDR2 SNEGSKA (reference sequence). Trimming took 6 bases from V and 2 from J, leaving 11 bases between them. This CDR3 is CSAPGETKNIQYF. For the CDR3, the DNA is TGCAGTGCGCCCGGAGAGACCAAAAACATTCAGTACTTC.

This clonotype appeared many times. The chain employs TRBV6-5 and TRBJ2-2; the D call may be TRBD1 or TRBD2 (5 bases each). V lost 8 bases, J lost 1 base, and 5 bases lay in between. CDR3 length: 12 amino acids. Looked up from germline, CDR1 is MNHEY and CDR2 is SVGAGI. The CDR3 region has the DNA TGTGCCAGCGGGGGGAACACCGGGGAGCTGTTTTTT. Its translation: CASGGNTGELFF.